The clone carrying this T cell receptor beta chain was recorded many times. Antigen: not known. Original handling: Clinicopathological groups of papillary thyroid cancer showed CDR3 differences that were used to build a distant-metastasis classifier. From the PCR reads, TCRdb re-called clones with MiXCR. TCRdb's processing, not the study's, gives the V and J calls here. The table records tens of thousands of clones, about 16% of them present only once. The sample comes from a study of metastatic and nonmetastatic thyroid tumors. Study background: Both malignant and benign thyroid patients supplied peripheral blood and tumor or nodule tissue samples, across which the repertoires of these patients were then compared. Whole-study findings and limits: Reports indicated that malignant thyroid tumors showed significantly higher TCR beta diversity than benign nodules did, in blood and tumor.

Patients were all untreated before their thyroid surgery. The V and J ends lost 3 bases and 4 bases respectively, with 10 bases between them. CDR3 size: 13 residues. CDR1 DFQATT and CDR2 SNEGSKA come from the germline V gene (reference sequence). This chain links TRBV20-1 with TRBJ2-1; a possible D gene is TRBD1 (5 bases). Sample: blood. The clonotype was recovered from a female donor with papillary thyroid cancer or a benign thyroid nodule (not recorded which). Some clones in this sample may be carry-over from other donors' samples. Here the CDR3 reads CSASGQGYNEQFF. CDR3 coding DNA: TGCAGTGCTAGTGGGCAGGGTTACAATGAGCAGTTCTTC.